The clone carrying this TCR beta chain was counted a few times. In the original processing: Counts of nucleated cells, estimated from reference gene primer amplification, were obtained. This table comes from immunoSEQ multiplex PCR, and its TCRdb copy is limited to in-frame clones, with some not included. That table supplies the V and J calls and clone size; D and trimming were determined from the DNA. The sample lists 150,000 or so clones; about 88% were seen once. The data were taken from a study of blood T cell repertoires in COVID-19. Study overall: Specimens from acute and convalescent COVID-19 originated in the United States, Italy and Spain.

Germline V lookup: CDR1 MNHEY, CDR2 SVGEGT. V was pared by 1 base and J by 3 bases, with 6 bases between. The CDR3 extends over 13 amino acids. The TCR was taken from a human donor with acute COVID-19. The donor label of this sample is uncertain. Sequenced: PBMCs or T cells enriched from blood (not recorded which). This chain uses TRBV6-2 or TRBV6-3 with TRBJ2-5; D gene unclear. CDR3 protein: CASSYFPEETQYF. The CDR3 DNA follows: TGTGCCAGCAGTTACTTTCCGGAAGAGACCCAGTACTTC.